This T cell receptor beta chain is drawn from a study of T cell responses to AZD1222 COVID-19 vaccine. Study-wide points: Clonal diversity was possibly underestimated; the donors were predominantly white British and more often female. A reported finding is that nearly half of spike-specific TCRs target unmutated variant regions. Spike-specific TCR breadth and depth rose after two AZD1222 doses. The number of AZD1222 recipients seropositive at baseline was only five or six.

CDR1 and CDR2 (germline): KGHDR, SFDVKD. CDR3 length: 12 residues. The ends were cut back, 7 bases at V and 3 bases at J, with 7 bases in the middle. Note on this clone: Antigen specificity is unknown.

Profiled with immunoSEQ multiplex PCR; TCRdb holds only in-frame clones, not every one. The data hold some 150,000 clones, with around nine tenths observed a single time. The origin of this receptor is an adult who had recovered from COVID-19. The V gene is TRBV24-1, the J gene TRBJ2-3; TRBD2 might be the D (6 bases). This specimen consisted of peripheral blood, obtained after recovery from COVID-19. As DNA, the CDR3 is TGTGCCACCAGCCGGGGGACAGATACGCAGTATTTT. It codes for CATSRGTDTQYF.